Listed below are T cell receptor beta chains from one sample, sequenced in a study of blood T cell repertoires in COVID-19. Assay: immunoSEQ multiplex PCR; the TCRdb copy retains only in-frame clones and omits some. The data hold some 82,000 clones, with around 80% observed a single time. Sequencing used peripheral blood. The receptors were gathered from an elderly man with active or convalescent COVID-19. CDR3s include the opening cysteine and the closing phenylalanine or tryptophan. D genes are given only for firm matches. Not all rows give a size; the values are once, few, many and, for expanded clones, a class.

CASSPPYPGHEQYF TGTGCCAGTAGTCCACCATACCCTGGCCACGAGCAGTACTTC TRBJ2-7 TRBV19 NA NA
CASSLVGGTEAFF TGTGCCAGCAGCCTGGTGGGGGGCACTGAAGCTTTCTTT TRBJ1-1 TRBV11-1 NA NA
CASSLPPGGEKLFF TGTGCCAGCAGCTTACCCCCAGGTGGGGAAAAACTGTTTTTT TRBJ1-4 TRBV11-2 NA NA
CASSPTGHSTDTQYF TGTGCCAGCAGCCCGACAGGACATAGCACAGATACGCAGTATTTT TRBJ2-3 TRBV7-3 NA NA
CASSEVGRNQPQHF TGTGCCAGCAGTGAAGTGGGCAGAAATCAGCCCCAGCATTTT TRBJ1-5 TRBV2 NA NA
CASSSGQVNTEAFF TGTGCCAGCAGCTCGGGACAGGTGAACACTGAAGCTTTCTTT TRBJ1-1 TRBV7-8 TRBD1 once
CASSIRTGNYGYTF TGTGCCAGTAGTATACGGACAGGAAACTATGGCTACACCTTC TRBJ1-2 TRBV19 TRBD1 NA
CASSQAPLGGGLNEQFF TGTGCCAGCAGCCAAGCCCCTTTGGGGGGGGGCCTAAATGAGCAGTTCTTC TRBJ2-1 TRBV4-2 NA NA
CASSSAFLAGVETQYF TGTGCCAGCAGCTCGGCGTTTTTGGCGGGCGTAGAGACCCAGTACTTC TRBJ2-5 TRBV11-2 NA NA
CARSLGRGRQPQHF TGTGCCAGAAGCTTAGGTAGGGGGCGCCAGCCCCAGCATTTT TRBJ1-5 TRBV7-5 NA NA
CASSADRTNEKLFF TGTGCCAGCAGCGCAGACAGAACTAATGAAAAACTGTTTTTT TRBJ1-4 TRBV7-2 NA NA
CASSLRLGHTDTQYF TGCGCCAGCAGCTTAAGGCTGGGGCACACAGATACGCAGTATTTT TRBJ2-3 TRBV5-1 NA NA
CASRGGGSADTQYF TGTGCCAGCCGCGGGGGGGGTTCGGCAGATACGCAGTATTTT TRBJ2-3 TRBV28 TRBD2 NA
CASRRAGGTYNEQFF TGCGCCAGCAGGAGAGCGGGGGGGACTTACAATGAGCAGTTCTTC TRBJ2-1 TRBV5-1 TRBD2 NA
CASSIGGRGASGYTF TGTGCCAGTAGTATAGGCGGCAGGGGGGCTTCTGGCTACACCTTC TRBJ1-2 TRBV19 TRBD1 few
CASSQKYEQYF TGTGCCAGCAGCCAGAAATACGAGCAGTACTTC TRBJ2-7 TRBV7-9 NA NA
CAGTTNYGYTF TGCGCCGGGACTACTAACTATGGCTACACCTTC TRBJ1-2 TRBV4-1 NA NA
CASRDRGGGYNEQFF TGCGCCAGCAGGGACAGGGGAGGTGGGTACAATGAGCAGTTCTTC TRBJ2-1 TRBV10-2 TRBD1 NA
CASLLVNTGGYTF TGTGCCAGTCTACTTGTCAACACGGGGGGCTACACCTTC TRBJ1-2 TRBV19 NA NA
CASSAPIGGANTGELFF TGTGCCAGCAGCGCCCCGATTGGGGGCGCGAACACCGGGGAGCTGTTTTTT TRBJ2-2 TRBV9 NA NA
CASRIPGGEKLFF TGTGCCAGCAGAATTCCGGGGGGGGAAAAACTGTTTTTT TRBJ1-4 TRBV28 NA NA
CASGSGPWGVGTDTQYF TGTGCTAGTGGTTCTGGTCCATGGGGGGTCGGCACAGATACGCAGTATTTT TRBJ2-3 TRBV12-5 NA once
CASSIRTTENEQFF TGTGCCAGTAGTATACGGACTACCGAGAATGAGCAGTTCTTC TRBJ2-1 TRBV19 NA once
CASSGDTNYGYTF TGTGCCAGCAGCGGGGACACAAACTATGGCTACACCTTC TRBJ1-2 TRBV3-1/TRBV3-2 NA NA
CASSRDSRTDTQYF TGTGCCAGCAGTCGGGACAGCCGCACAGATACGCAGTATTTT TRBJ2-3 TRBV9 TRBD1 NA
CASSPRDKNTGELFF TGTGCCAGCTCACCCCGGGACAAGAACACCGGGGAGCTGTTTTTT TRBJ2-2 TRBV18 NA once
CAWSVDRTNTEAFF TGTGCCTGGAGTGTGGACAGAACGAACACTGAAGCTTTCTTT TRBJ1-1 TRBV30 NA NA
CASSPNTDTQYF TGTGCCAGCAGTCCCAACACAGATACGCAGTATTTT TRBJ2-3 TRBV27 NA NA
CASSLAEDEKLFF TGTGCCAGCAGCTTGGCGGAGGATGAAAAACTGTTTTTT TRBJ1-4 TRBV5-5 NA NA
CASSPGHGFGYTF TGTGCCAGCAGCCCGGGTCACGGGTTCGGCTACACCTTC TRBJ1-2 TRBV7-2 NA NA
CASSSITGTVNEQFF TGCGCCAGCAGCTCAATCACCGGGACAGTCAATGAGCAGTTCTTC TRBJ2-1 TRBV5-1 TRBD1 NA